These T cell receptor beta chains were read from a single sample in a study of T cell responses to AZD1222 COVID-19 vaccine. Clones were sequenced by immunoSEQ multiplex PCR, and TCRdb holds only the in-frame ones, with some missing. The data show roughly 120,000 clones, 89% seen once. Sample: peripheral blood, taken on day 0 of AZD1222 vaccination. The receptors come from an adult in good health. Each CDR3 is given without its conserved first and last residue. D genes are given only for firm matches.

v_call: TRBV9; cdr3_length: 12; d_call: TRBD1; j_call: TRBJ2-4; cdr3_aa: ASSGQGALDIQY
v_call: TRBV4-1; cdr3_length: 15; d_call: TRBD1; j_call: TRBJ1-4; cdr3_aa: ASSQASRTGRFEKLF
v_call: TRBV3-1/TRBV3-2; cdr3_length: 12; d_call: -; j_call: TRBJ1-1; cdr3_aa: ASSHIHKNTEAF
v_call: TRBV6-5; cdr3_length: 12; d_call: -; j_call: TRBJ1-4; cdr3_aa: ASHKGLTNEKLF
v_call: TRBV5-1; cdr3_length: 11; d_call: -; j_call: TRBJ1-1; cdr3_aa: ASSLGGVPEAF
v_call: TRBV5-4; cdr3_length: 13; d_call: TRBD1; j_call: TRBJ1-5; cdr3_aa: ASSLDGQVNQPQH
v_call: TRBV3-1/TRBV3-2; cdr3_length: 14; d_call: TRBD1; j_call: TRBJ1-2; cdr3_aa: ASSQEGGTGSEGYT
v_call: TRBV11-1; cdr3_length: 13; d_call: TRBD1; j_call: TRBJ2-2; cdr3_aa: ASRLGTGDTGELF
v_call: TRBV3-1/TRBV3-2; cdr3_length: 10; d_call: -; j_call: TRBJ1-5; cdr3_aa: ASSYSNQPQH
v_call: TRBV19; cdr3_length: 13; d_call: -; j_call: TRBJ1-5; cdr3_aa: ASSIGFVGVQPQH
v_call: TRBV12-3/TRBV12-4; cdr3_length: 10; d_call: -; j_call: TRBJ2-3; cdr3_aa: ASRLPWDTQY
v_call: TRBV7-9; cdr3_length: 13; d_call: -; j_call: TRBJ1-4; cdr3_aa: ASSPPGRTNEKLF
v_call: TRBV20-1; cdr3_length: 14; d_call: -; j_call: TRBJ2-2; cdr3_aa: SASLGAGVFTGELF
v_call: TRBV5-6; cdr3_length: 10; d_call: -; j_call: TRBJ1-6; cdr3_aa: ASSPYGSPLH
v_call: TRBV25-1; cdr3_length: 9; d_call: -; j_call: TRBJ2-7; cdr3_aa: ASSPGYEQY
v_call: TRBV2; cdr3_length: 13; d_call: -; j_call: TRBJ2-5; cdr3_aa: ASSTILGDQETQY
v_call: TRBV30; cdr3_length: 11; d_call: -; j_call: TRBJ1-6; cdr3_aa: AQTRTANSPLH
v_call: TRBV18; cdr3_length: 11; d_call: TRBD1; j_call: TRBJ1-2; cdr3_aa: ASSTGQGYGYT
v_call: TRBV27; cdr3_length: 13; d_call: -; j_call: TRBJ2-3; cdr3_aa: ASSLSHPVSDTQY
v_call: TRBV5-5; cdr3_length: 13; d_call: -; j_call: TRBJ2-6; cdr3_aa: ASSTQASGANVLT
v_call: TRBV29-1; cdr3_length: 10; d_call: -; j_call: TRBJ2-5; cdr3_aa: SVEDLVETQY
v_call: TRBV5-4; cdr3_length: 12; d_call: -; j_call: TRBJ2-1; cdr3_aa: ASSGLSSYNEQF
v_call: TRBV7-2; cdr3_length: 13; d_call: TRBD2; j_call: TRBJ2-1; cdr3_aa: ASSRGTSGYNEQF
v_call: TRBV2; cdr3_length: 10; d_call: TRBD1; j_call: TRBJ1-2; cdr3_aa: ASSVPGQIYT
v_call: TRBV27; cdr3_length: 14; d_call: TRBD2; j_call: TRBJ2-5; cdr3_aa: ASSLYSPSGEETQY
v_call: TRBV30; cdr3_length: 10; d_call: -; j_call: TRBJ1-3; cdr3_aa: AWKKSGNTIY
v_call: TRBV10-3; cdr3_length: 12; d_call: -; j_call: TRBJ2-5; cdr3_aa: AISGGGGQETQY
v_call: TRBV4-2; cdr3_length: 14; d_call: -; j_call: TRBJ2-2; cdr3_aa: ASSPRLLTNTGELF
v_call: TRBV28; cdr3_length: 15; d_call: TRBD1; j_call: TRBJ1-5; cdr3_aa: ASSPPFRQGGNQPQH
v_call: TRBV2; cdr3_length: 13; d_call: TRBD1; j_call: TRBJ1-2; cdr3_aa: ASSKGQGGFYGYT
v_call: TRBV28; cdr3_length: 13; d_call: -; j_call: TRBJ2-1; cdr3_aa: ASSPTVVGYNEQF
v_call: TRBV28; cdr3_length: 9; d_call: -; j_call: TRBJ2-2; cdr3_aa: ASGNTGELF
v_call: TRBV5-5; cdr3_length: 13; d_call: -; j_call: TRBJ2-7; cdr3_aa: ASSASGEASYEQY
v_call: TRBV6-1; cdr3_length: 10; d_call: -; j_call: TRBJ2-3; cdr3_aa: ASSEAGDTQY
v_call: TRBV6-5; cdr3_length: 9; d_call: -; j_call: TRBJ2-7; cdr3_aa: ASIVLHEQY
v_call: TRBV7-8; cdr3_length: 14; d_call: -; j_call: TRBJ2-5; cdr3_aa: ASSLRGTGKGETQY
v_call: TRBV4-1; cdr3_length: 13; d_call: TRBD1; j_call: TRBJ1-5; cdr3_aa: ASSQGQGAYQPQH
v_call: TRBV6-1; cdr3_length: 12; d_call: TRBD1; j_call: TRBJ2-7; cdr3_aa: ASSDRDRPYEQY